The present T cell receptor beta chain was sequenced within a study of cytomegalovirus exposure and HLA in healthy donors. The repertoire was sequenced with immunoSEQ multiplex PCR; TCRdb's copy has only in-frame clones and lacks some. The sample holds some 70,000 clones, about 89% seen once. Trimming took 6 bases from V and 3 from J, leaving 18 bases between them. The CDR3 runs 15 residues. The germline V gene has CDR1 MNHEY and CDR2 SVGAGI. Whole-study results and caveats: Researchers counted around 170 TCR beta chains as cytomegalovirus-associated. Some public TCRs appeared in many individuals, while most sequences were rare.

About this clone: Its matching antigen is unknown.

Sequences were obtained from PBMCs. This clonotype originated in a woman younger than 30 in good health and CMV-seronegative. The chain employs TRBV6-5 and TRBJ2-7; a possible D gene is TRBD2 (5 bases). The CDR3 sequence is CASRLGSAPLYEQYF. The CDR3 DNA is TGTGCCAGCAGATTGGGTAGCGCCCCTCTCTACGAGCAGTACTTC.